This T cell receptor (beta chain) was profiled in a study of T-cell memory formation after mild COVID-19. Study-wide background: TCR clusters showed largely donor specificity.

With constant-segment primers, 5'RACE yielded cDNA libraries of TCR alpha and TCR beta that carried sample barcodes and UMIs. Via MiXCR, TCRdb re-called the 5' RACE reads, giving one row per CDR3 protein. The table records some 160,000 distinct CDR3 sequences, 10% to 15% of them present only once. Trimming took off 5 bases at V and 11 bases at J, with 21 bases between the two ends. The germline gives CDR1 LNHNV, CDR2 YYDKDF (reference sequence). The length of the CDR3 is 14 residues. As regards this clonotype: Its antigen is not known.

Study results and caveats: The study detected some responding clones in pre-infection memory, suggesting cross-reactive memory joined. Clones that contracted from day 15 to 85 were balanced CD4/CD8, while later expanders leaned CD4+.

The clonotype originates from a man between 18 and 35 years old who had mild COVID-19 (a few samples of this study predate the infection). Cell type and time point are not known. This sequence joins TRBV15 and TRBJ1-1; no clear D. The sample comprised PBMCs or a T cell subset sorted from them (not recorded which). The CDR3 DNA reads as TGTGCCACCAGCCCCCGAGGAGGTCGGGAGCCGGCTTTCTTT. Translated, it gives CATSPRGGREPAFF.